The clone carrying this T cell receptor (beta chain) was seen at least ten times. The TCRbeta library incorporated unique molecular identifiers. TCRdb called the PCR reads again in MiXCR, with one record for every CDR3 protein. The sample consists of about 610,000 distinct CDR3 sequences, roughly a tenth of them appearing once. Germline V lookup: CDR1 SQVTM, CDR2 ANQGSEA. The CDR3 is made up of 15 amino acids. The germline V and J ends were trimmed by 4 bases and 1 base, with 16 bases remaining between them. These data come from a study of T-cell reconstitution after alpha-beta-depleted transplantation in children.

This sequence joins TRBV29-1 and TRBJ2-5; D not certain. This TCR derives from a human donor who donated a stem cell graft to a child with acute myeloid leukemia. The material sequenced was PBMCs from the stem cell graft donor, taken from the stem cell graft. DNA for the CDR3: TGCAGCGTTGCCCCCGACGTTACCCCCCAAGAGACCCAGTACTTC. Amino acid sequence: CSVAPDVTPQETQYF.